Each of the 20 T cell receptor beta chains below was sequenced from the same sample in a study of blood T cell repertoires in COVID-19. Sequencing used immunoSEQ multiplex PCR; TCRdb keeps in-frame clones, though not all of them. Of over 200,000 clones listed, 88% were seen once; the top ten hold over 0.55%. Source material: peripheral blood. Every receptor here comes from a human donor in a cohort sampled during active COVID-19.

The rearrangement joins TRBV5-4 to TRBJ1-2; 7 bases match TRBD1. With 2 bases clipped from V and 6 bases from J, the junction kept 4 bases outside the gene matches. Per the germline V gene, CDR1 is SGHNT and CDR2 is YYREEE (reference sequence). This CDR3 contains 13 residues. CDR3 in amino acids: CASSLTDRDGYTF. The CDR3 bases are TGTGCCAGCAGCTTAACAGACAGGGATGGCTACACCTTC.

The J gene is TRBJ2-7, the V gene TRBV27; a weak D match, TRBD1 (7 bases). Looked up from germline, CDR1 is MNHEY and CDR2 is SMNVEV (reference sequence). The CDR3 has 17 residues. V was shortened by 6 bases and J by 2 bases, with 23 bases between the two germline ends. CDR3 protein: CASSPGGRTGSTYEQYF. The CDR3 DNA sequence: TGTGCCAGCAGCCCCGGGGGAAGGACAGGTTCTACCTACGAGCAGTACTTC.

The genes are TRBV11-3 and TRBJ2-7, with TRBD1 matching over 10 bases. The CDR3 has 16 residues. Germline assignment: CDR1 SGHNT and CDR2 YENEEA. The trim removed 4 bases at V and 4 bases at J, leaving 10 bases unmatched. The CDR3 bases are TGTGCCAGCAGCTCCAATCCGGGACAGGGGCAGTACGAGCAGTACTTC. Amino acids: CASSSNPGQGQYEQYF. Supplemented by reference TRBV11-3 and TRBJ2-7, the full variable domain reads EAGVVQSPRYKIIEKKQPVAFWCNPISGHNTLYWYLQNLGQGPELLIRYENEEAVDDSQLPKDRFSAERLKGVDSTLKIQPAELGDSAVYLCASSSNPGQGQYEQYFGPGTRLTVT.

V gene TRBV6-5 combines with J gene TRBJ2-7; 8 bases line up with TRBD1. V was pared by 2 bases and J by 4 bases, with 7 bases of the junction left unmatched. This CDR3 contains 15 residues. Germline-derived CDR1 and CDR2 are MNHEY and SVGAGI. The CDR3 spells CASSYLPGGRYEQYF. In DNA, the CDR3 is TGTGCCAGCAGTTACCTTCCAGGGGGCCGTTACGAGCAGTACTTC.

With regard to this clone: Germline and junction disagree at one end, which may indicate a read error. The genes are TRBV19 and TRBJ1-1; the D gene is possibly TRBD1 (6 bases). This CDR3 contains 14 residues. Germline values: CDR1 LNHDA, CDR2 SQIVND (reference sequence). The CDR3 here is CASSVGIRDTEAFF. DNA for the CDR3: TGTGCCAGTAGTGTGGGAATCCGGGACACAGAAGCTTTCTTT.

The V call is TRBV10-3, the J call TRBJ1-1; the D gene is possibly TRBD1 (5 bases). Per the germline V gene, CDR1 is ENHRY and CDR2 is SYGVKD. CDR3 length: 14 residues. Trimming pared 4 bases from V and 3 bases from J, leaving 12 bases between. CDR3 residues: CAISVRGEDTEAFF. CDR3 bases: TGTGCCATCAGTGTTCGGGGGGAGGACACTGAAGCTTTCTTT.

The gene calls are TRBV4-3 and TRBJ2-3; D is uncertain. This CDR3 spans 15 amino acids. Trimming took off 4 bases at V and 5 bases at J, with 16 bases between the two ends. The germline V gene has CDR1 LGHNA and CDR2 YSLEER. The CDR3 sequence is CASSPDTARRDTQYF. CDR3 nucleotide sequence: TGCGCCAGCAGCCCAGACACAGCTCGTAGAGATACGCAGTATTTT.

The chain is built from TRBV7-8 and TRBJ1-2, with 7 bases that match TRBD1. The CDR3 consists of 17 residues. CDR1 is SGHVS, CDR2 FQNEAQ, per germline. V was clipped by 5 bases and J by 3 bases; unmatched bases: 15. The CDR3 protein is CASSRATGIPYDYGYTF. CDR3 sequence (DNA): TGTGCCAGCAGCCGAGCGACAGGGATCCCCTATGACTATGGCTACACCTTC.

The V gene is TRBV14, the J gene TRBJ1-6; D not certain. The CDR3 has 16 residues. Trimming removed 4 bases from V and 4 bases from J, with 14 bases in between. CDR1 is SGHDN and CDR2 is FVKESK in the germline V gene. The CDR3 spells CASSRSGGMYNSPLHF. In nucleotides, the CDR3 is TGTGCCAGCAGCCGCTCCGGAGGGATGTATAATTCACCCCTCCACTTT.

This chain uses TRBV12-5 with TRBJ1-2; the match to TRBD1 covers 12 bases. The CDR3 extends over 17 amino acids. CDR1 is LGHNT and CDR2 is FRNRAP in the germline V gene. The trim removed 0 bases at V and 6 bases at J, leaving 8 bases unmatched. The CDR3 reads CASGLVLGTGGGDGYTF. The CDR3, as DNA: TGTGCTAGTGGTTTGGTACTCGGGACAGGGGGCGGGGATGGCTACACCTTC.

The rearrangement uses TRBV7-2 and TRBJ2-1; 11 nucleotides match TRBD2. The V gene's germline CDR1 is SGHTA and CDR2 FQGNSA. The CDR3 length is 15 residues. Germline trimming cut 5 bases from V and 4 bases from J; bases unmatched to any gene: 4. CDR3 DNA sequence: TGTGCCAGCAGCCTACTAGCGGGAGTTTACAATGAGCAGTTCTTC. Translated: CASSLLAGVYNEQFF. The full variable domain, its missing parts supplied by reference TRBV7-2 and TRBJ2-1, is GAGVSQSPSNKVTEKGKDVELRCDPISGHTALYWYRQSLGQGLEFLIYFQGNSAPDKSGLPSDRFSAERTGGSVSTLTIQRTQQEDSAVYLCASSLLAGVYNEQFFGPGTRLTVL.

This CDR3 reads CASSYFRGVQRAEQYF. CDR3 DNA: TGTGCCAGCAGTTACTTTCGGGGAGTTCAAAGGGCCGAGCAGTACTTC. This chain joins TRBV6-2 or TRBV6-3 and TRBJ2-7, with a tentative D call TRBD2 (5 bases). CDR1 and CDR2 (germline): MNHEY, SVGEGT. The CDR3 is 16 amino acids. Deletions cut 1 base from V and 6 bases from J, with 19 bases between.

The J gene is TRBJ1-1, the V gene TRBV11-2; the D gene is possibly TRBD1 (5 bases). This CDR3 contains 14 residues. In germline, CDR1 is SGHAT, CDR2 FQNNGV. Trimming left V 5 bases short and J 4 bases short, with 14 bases between. The DNA for the CDR3 is TGTGCCAGCAGCCCGCAGGGAGGACTCACTGAAGCTTTCTTT. This encodes CASSPQGGLTEAFF.

The CDR3 region is CASRTGVRNEQYF. CDR3 nucleotides: TGTGCCAGCAGGACAGGGGTAAGGAACGAGCAGTACTTC. The chain is built from TRBV12-3 or TRBV12-4 and TRBJ2-7, with 8 bases matching TRBD1. Trimming at V came to 6 bases and at J to 5 bases, leaving 6 bases not matched to a gene. The CDR3 spans 13 residues.

V is TRBV5-1 and J is TRBJ1-6; tentatively, D is TRBD1 (6 bases). The CDR3 is made up of 14 amino acids. The germline V and J ends were trimmed by 4 bases and 8 bases, with 13 bases remaining between them. CDR1 SGHRS and CDR2 YFSETQ come from the germline V gene. CDR3 residues: CASSREGGDSPLHF. The CDR3 DNA follows: TGCGCCAGCAGCAGGGAGGGGGGTGATTCACCCCTCCACTTT.

This chain joins TRBV9 and TRBJ1-3; TRBD1 agrees at 8 bases. This CDR3 comprises 15 residues. J lost 3 bases, V lost 4 bases, and 6 bases had no gene match. CDR1 and CDR2 (germline): SGDLS, YYNGEE. CDR3 bases: TGTGCCAGCAGCACCGGACAGGGCTTTGGAAACACCATATATTTT. Protein product: CASSTGQGFGNTIYF.

The J gene is TRBJ2-2, the V gene TRBV7-3; no firm D call. V dropped 5 bases and J dropped 7 bases, with 8 bases sitting between them. CDR1 is SGHTA and CDR2 is FQGTGA in the germline V gene. The CDR3 runs 12 residues. The CDR3 region is CASSLLGGELFF. The CDR3 DNA sequence: TGTGCCAGCAGCCTACTTGGCGGGGAGCTGTTTTTT. Drawing the rest from reference TRBV7-3 and TRBJ2-2, the complete variable domain is GAGVSQTPSNKVTEKGKYVELRCDPISGHTALYWYRQSLGQGPEFLIYFQGTGAADDSGLPNDRFFAVRPEGSVSTLKIQRTERGDSAVYLCASSLLGGELFFGEGSRLTVL.

J is TRBJ2-1 and V is TRBV5-6; TRBD2 aligns across 8 bases. The germline V gene encodes CDR1 SGHDT and CDR2 YYEEEE. V shed 1 base, J shed 7 bases, and the junction held 10 bases outside the gene matches. The CDR3 runs 16 residues. The CDR3 here is CASSLLLLAGLNEQFF. The CDR3 DNA reads as TGTGCCAGCAGCTTGCTTCTCCTAGCGGGTTTGAATGAGCAGTTCTTC.

The chain carries TRBV28 and TRBJ2-7, with D possibly being TRBD2 (6 bases). The CDR3 is 17 amino acids. V shed 7 bases and J shed 0 bases, with 22 bases lying between them. Germline CDR1 and CDR2: MDHEN and SYDVKM. The CDR3 coding sequence is TGTGCCAGCATCCCTAGCGTAGGCTCCCCGAGCTCCTACGAGCAGTACTTC. Residues: CASIPSVGSPSSYEQYF. The full variable domain, rest sourced from reference TRBV28 and TRBJ2-7, is DVKVTQSSRYLVKRTGEKVFLECVQDMDHENMFWYRQDPGLGLRLIYFSYDVKMKEKGDIPEGYSVSREKKERFSLILESASTNQTSMYLCASIPSVGSPSSYEQYFGPGTRLTVT.

This chain connects TRBV2 to TRBJ2-7, with a tentative D call TRBD1 (5 bases). The CDR3 contains 11 residues. Germline-derived CDR1 and CDR2 are SNHLY and FYNNEI. With 11 bases removed from V and 4 bases from J, the gap between germline ends came to 12 bases. Here the CDR3 reads CAAQGQYEQYF. In DNA form, the CDR3 reads TGTGCCGCCCAGGGTCAATACGAGCAGTACTTC.